The 25 T cell receptor beta chains listed next were all sequenced from one sample in a study of T cell responses to AZD1222 COVID-19 vaccine. Produced via immunoSEQ multiplex PCR; TCRdb's table is partial and in-frame only. The sample has roughly 100,000 clones; 88% are singletons. This specimen consisted of peripheral blood, obtained on day 0 of AZD1222 vaccination. The receptors were gathered from an adult in good health.

The chain joins TRBV7-9 to TRBJ2-1, with TRBD2 matching over 11 bases. The CDR3 spans 15 residues. Germline loops: CDR1 SEHNR, CDR2 FQNEAQ (reference sequence). Unmatched junction bases numbered 4, after V lost 3 bases and J lost 6 bases. As DNA, the CDR3 is TGTGCCAGCAGCTTTAGCGGGGGGGTTACCAATGAGCAGTTCTTC. Protein sequence: CASSFSGGVTNEQFF. The whole variable domain, filled in from reference TRBV7-9 and TRBJ2-1, reads DTGVSQNPRHKITKRGQNVTFRCDPISEHNRLYWYRQTLGQGPEFLTYFQNEAQLEKSRLLSDRFSAERPKGSFSTLEIQRTEQGDSAMYLCASSFSGGVTNEQFFGPGTRLTVL.

The chain combines TRBV18 with TRBJ1-2, with 9 bases aligning to TRBD1. Trimming took 6 bases from V and 3 from J; bases not matched to a gene: 5. The CDR3 contains 14 residues. Germline V lookup: CDR1 KGHSH, CDR2 LQKENI. The CDR3 nucleotides read TGTGCCAGCTCCCGCCGGGACAGGGACTATGGCTACACCTTC. Its protein product is CASSRRDRDYGYTF.

CDR3 nucleotides: TGTGCCAGTAGCCCGGGACTAAATCAGCCCCAGCATTTT. Translated: CASSPGLNQPQHF. V is TRBV19 and J is TRBJ1-5; tentative D call: TRBD1 (5 bases). CDR3 length: 13 residues. Between the trimmed V and J ends, which lost 6 bases and 4 bases, there was a span of 10 bases. Germline loops: CDR1 LNHDA, CDR2 SQIVND (reference sequence).

The V call is TRBV24-1, the J call TRBJ1-4; D unclear. Germline V gene sequence: CDR1 KGHDR, CDR2 SFDVKD. This CDR3 comprises 15 residues. Trimming left V 4 bases short and J 2 bases short, with 10 bases between. CDR3 loop: CATSEAGPTNEKLFF. CDR3 nucleotide sequence: TGTGCCACCAGTGAGGCCGGGCCCACTAATGAAAAACTGTTTTTT.

The chain has TRBV7-2 and TRBJ1-5, with D unresolved. Trimming stripped 8 bases from V and 3 bases from J, with 11 bases between. The CDR3 loop spans 13 amino acids. The germline V gene has CDR1 SGHTA and CDR2 FQGNSA. The CDR3, as DNA: TGTGCCAGCCAATCCGGGTTCAATCAGCCCCAGCATTTT. Residues: CASQSGFNQPQHF.

The chain employs TRBV5-6 and TRBJ2-5; D unclear. The CDR3 has 14 amino acids. V was trimmed by 2 bases and J by 2 bases, leaving 10 bases between them. Looked up from germline, CDR1 is SGHDT and CDR2 is YYEEEE. CDR3 DNA sequence: TGTGCCAGCAGCTTAAGAGTTCGACAAGAGACCCAGTACTTC. Translating gives CASSLRVRQETQYF.

The chain couples TRBV2 to TRBJ2-7; 7 nucleotides agree with TRBD2. V gave up 11 bases and J gave up 3 bases; unmatched junction bases: 13. The length of the CDR3 is 14 residues. Germline values: CDR1 SNHLY, CDR2 FYNNEI. Here the CDR3 DNA reads TGTGCCTCGTCGGACTCGACTAGCCACTACGAGCAGTACTTC. Its translation is CASSDSTSHYEQYF.

The chain combines TRBV29-1 with TRBJ2-5; D is unclear. CDR1 and CDR2 from the germline V gene are SQVTM and ANQGSEA. Trimming stripped 7 bases from V and 3 bases from J, with 12 bases between. The CDR3 is made up of 12 amino acids. CDR3 residues: CSANRAEETQYF. The CDR3 region has the DNA TGCAGCGCAAACCGGGCCGAAGAGACCCAGTACTTC.

The chain links TRBV4-1 to TRBJ2-1, with 9 bases aligning to TRBD1. J gave up 5 bases and V 4 bases, and 9 bases lay outside the gene matches. Per germline, CDR1 MGHRA and CDR2 YSYEKL. This CDR3 is built from 16 residues. In DNA form, the CDR3 reads TGCGCCAGCAGCCGGACAGGGGAGAGATTCAACAATGAGCAGTTCTTC. Protein sequence: CASSRTGERFNNEQFF.

This chain uses TRBV20-1 with TRBJ1-1; 7 nucleotides agree with TRBD1. The germline V gene encodes CDR1 DFQATT and CDR2 SNEGSKA (reference sequence). The CDR3 has 14 residues. V lost 6 bases to trimming and J lost 2 bases; unmatched junction nucleotides: 9. The CDR3 nucleotides read TGCAGTGCGAGTAGACAGGGAGTTAACACTGAAGCTTTCTTT. Protein sequence: CSASRQGVNTEAFF.

The CDR3: CASSPAGGLNSGANVLTF. The CDR3 nucleotides read TGCGCCAGCAGCCCAGCCGGGGGTCTAAACTCTGGGGCCAACGTCCTGACTTTC. V is TRBV4-1 and J is TRBJ2-6; D is perhaps TRBD2 (6 bases). The length of the CDR3 is 18 residues. V dropped 4 bases and J dropped 0 bases, with 16 bases sitting between them. Germline values: CDR1 MGHRA, CDR2 YSYEKL.

V is TRBV4-1 and J is TRBJ2-1, with 10 bases aligning to TRBD1. CDR3 length: 15 amino acids. Germline CDR1 MGHRA, CDR2 YSYEKL. V shed 3 bases, J shed 8 bases, and the junction held 7 bases outside the gene matches. CDR3 DNA: TGCGCCAGCAGCCAGGGGGACAGGGGAAAGGATGAGCAGTTCTTC. Its translation: CASSQGDRGKDEQFF.

The CDR3: CASSIGFREGNTEAFF. The CDR3 bases are TGTGCCAGTAGTATAGGCTTCAGGGAGGGGAACACTGAAGCTTTCTTT. The V and J genes are TRBV19 and TRBJ1-1; the D gene is possibly TRBD1 (5 bases). Germline values: CDR1 LNHDA, CDR2 SQIVND (reference sequence). The ends were cut back, 1 base at V and 1 base at J, with 13 bases in the middle. The CDR3 totals 16 residues. Combining the CDR3 with reference TRBV19 and TRBJ1-1 gives the whole variable domain DGGITQSPKYLFRKEGQNVTLSCEQNLNHDAMYWYRQDPGQGLRLIYYSQIVNDFQKGDIAEGYSVSREKKESFPLTVTSAQKNPTAFYLCASSIGFREGNTEAFFGQGTRLTVV.

The gene calls are TRBV7-6 and TRBJ1-1; D possibly corresponds to TRBD1 (5 bases). The CDR3 spans 15 residues. The V end lost 5 bases, the J end lost 10 bases, and 23 bases lay between the germline ends. The germline V gene has CDR1 SGHVS and CDR2 FNYEAQ. The CDR3: CASSPFLNSQGRAFF. For the CDR3, the DNA is TGTGCCAGCAGCCCATTTTTAAACTCGCAGGGAAGAGCTTTCTTT.

This clone has a handful of counts. V is TRBV7-8 and J is TRBJ2-5; 7 positions match TRBD1. The CDR3 extends over 16 amino acids. J gave up 0 bases and V 4 bases, and 8 bases lay outside the gene matches. In germline, CDR1 is SGHVS, CDR2 FQNEAQ. This CDR3 is CASSYNVDRYQETQYF. In nucleotides, the CDR3 is TGTGCCAGCAGCTACAACGTGGACAGGTACCAAGAGACCCAGTACTTC. Looking up the rest from reference TRBV7-8 and TRBJ2-5 gives the full variable domain: GAGVSQSPRYKVAKRGQDVALRCDPISGHVSLFWYQQALGQGPEFLTYFQNEAQLDKSGLPSDRFFAERPEGSVSTLKIQRTQQEDSAVYLCASSYNVDRYQETQYFGPGTRLLVL.

The chain combines TRBV5-1 with TRBJ2-1; 9 nucleotides align to TRBD2. The CDR3 has 16 residues. The V and J ends lost 0 bases and 4 bases, in that order; junction bases with no gene match: 5. Germline-derived CDR1 and CDR2 are SGHRS and YFSETQ. CDR3 residues: CASSLDLAGTYNEQFF. CDR3 bases: TGCGCCAGCAGCTTGGATCTAGCGGGGACTTACAATGAGCAGTTCTTC.

This chain uses TRBV5-1 with TRBJ1-1, with D tentatively TRBD1 (5 bases). V lost 4 bases and J 1 base, leaving 11 bases between the germline ends. Germline assignment: CDR1 SGHRS and CDR2 YFSETQ. This CDR3 has 14 amino acids. CDR3 bases: TGCGCCAGCAGCCTCCGGGACCCGAACACTGAAGCTTTCTTT. Amino acid sequence: CASSLRDPNTEAFF.

The chain couples TRBV19 to TRBJ2-5; a possible D gene is TRBD1 (6 bases). Germline values: CDR1 LNHDA, CDR2 SQIVND (reference sequence). The germline V and J ends were trimmed by 5 bases and 5 bases, with 18 bases remaining between them. This CDR3 is 15 amino acids long. CDR3 DNA sequence: TGTGCCAGTAGTTCACAGAGGGGCCAGGGGGAGACCCAGTACTTC. Its translation is CASSSQRGQGETQYF.

V is TRBV10-2 and J is TRBJ2-3, with D perhaps TRBD1 (6 bases). Germline assignment: CDR1 WSHSY and CDR2 SAAADI. Trimming left V 3 bases short and J 0 bases short, with 13 bases between. The length of the CDR3 is 16 residues. In DNA form, the CDR3 reads TGCGCCAGCAGTGAATCTTACAGGGCTAGCACAGATACGCAGTATTTT. Translation gives CASSESYRASTDTQYF.

V and J are TRBV18 and TRBJ2-5, with a weak D call TRBD1 (5 bases). Trimming removed 0 bases at V and 5 bases at J, with 16 bases between. Per germline, CDR1 KGHSH and CDR2 LQKENI. The CDR3 is made up of 16 amino acids. The CDR3 sequence is CASSPPDTGQGETQYF. As DNA, the CDR3 is TGTGCCAGCTCACCACCGGACACAGGCCAAGGGGAGACCCAGTACTTC.

V gene TRBV9 combines with J gene TRBJ1-2; D remains unclear. The CDR3 has 18 amino acids. Germline CDR1 SGDLS, CDR2 YYNGEE. V was shortened by 3 bases and J by 3 bases, with 24 bases between the two germline ends. CDR3 nucleotide sequence: TGTGCCAGCAGCGCCTATCAGGAACTACAGAAAGAATACTATGGCTACACCTTC. It translates to CASSAYQELQKEYYGYTF.

The chain carries TRBV30 and TRBJ1-5; no definite D call. Trimming left V 0 bases short and J 6 bases short, with 18 bases between. In germline, CDR1 is GTSNPN, CDR2 SVGIG (reference sequence). The CDR3 contains 16 residues. This CDR3 is CAWSVCAPRRRQPQHF. CDR3 DNA sequence: TGTGCCTGGAGTGTGTGTGCTCCCCGCAGGCGTCAGCCCCAGCATTTT.

The V and J genes are TRBV28 and TRBJ1-2, with D unresolved. The V and J ends lost 5 bases and 5 bases respectively, with 6 bases between them. The germline V gene has CDR1 MDHEN and CDR2 SYDVKM. The CDR3 runs to 11 residues. The CDR3 here is CASSPEYGYTF. The CDR3, as DNA: TGTGCCAGCAGTCCCGAATATGGCTACACCTTC.

This sequence joins TRBV19 and TRBJ1-6; D not resolved. CDR1 and CDR2 (germline): LNHDA, SQIVND (reference sequence). The CDR3 extends over 13 amino acids. Trimming cost V 3 bases and J 8 bases, with 8 bases left between them. The CDR3 coding sequence is TGTGCCAGTAGTATCAATATAGATTCACCCCTCCACTTT. This encodes CASSINIDSPLHF.

This chain links TRBV5-6 with TRBJ2-5; 7 bases are a match to TRBD1. V gave up 3 bases and J gave up 2 bases; unmatched junction bases: 4. Germline loops: CDR1 SGHDT, CDR2 YYEEEE. The CDR3 is made up of 14 amino acids. The CDR3 here is CASSWGTAQETQYF. The CDR3 DNA is TGTGCCAGCAGCTGGGGGACAGCACAAGAGACCCAGTACTTC.